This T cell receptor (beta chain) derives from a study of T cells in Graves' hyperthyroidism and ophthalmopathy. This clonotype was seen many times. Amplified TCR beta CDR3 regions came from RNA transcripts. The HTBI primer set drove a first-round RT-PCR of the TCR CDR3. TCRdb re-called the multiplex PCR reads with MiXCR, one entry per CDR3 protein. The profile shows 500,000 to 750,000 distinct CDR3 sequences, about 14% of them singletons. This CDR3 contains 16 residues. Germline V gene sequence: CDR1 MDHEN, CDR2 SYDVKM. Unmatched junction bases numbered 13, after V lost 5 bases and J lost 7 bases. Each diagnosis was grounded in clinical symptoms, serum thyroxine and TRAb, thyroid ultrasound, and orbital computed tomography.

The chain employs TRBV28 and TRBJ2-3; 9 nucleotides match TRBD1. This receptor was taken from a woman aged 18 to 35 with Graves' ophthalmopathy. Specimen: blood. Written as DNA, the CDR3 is TGTGCCAGCAGTCCTTCCGGGACAGGGAAGAGAAATACGCAGTATTTT. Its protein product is CASSPSGTGKRNTQYF.